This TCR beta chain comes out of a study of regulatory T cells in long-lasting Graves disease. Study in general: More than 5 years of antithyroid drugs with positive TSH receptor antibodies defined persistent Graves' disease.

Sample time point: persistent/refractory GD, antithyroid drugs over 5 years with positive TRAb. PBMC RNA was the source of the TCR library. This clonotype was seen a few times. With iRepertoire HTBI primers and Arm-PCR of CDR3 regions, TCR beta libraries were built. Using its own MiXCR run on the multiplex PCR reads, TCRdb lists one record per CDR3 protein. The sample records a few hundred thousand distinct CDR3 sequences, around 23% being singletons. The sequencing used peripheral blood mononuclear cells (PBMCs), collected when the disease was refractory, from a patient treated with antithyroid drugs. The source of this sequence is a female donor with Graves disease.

CDR3 region: CASSPPHQPQHF. The CDR3 region has the DNA TGTGCCAGTAGTCCTCCCCATCAGCCCCAGCATTTT. The J gene is TRBJ1-5, the V gene TRBV19; no reliable D call. Germline assignment: CDR1 LNHDA and CDR2 SQIVND (reference sequence). This CDR3 has 12 amino acids. The V end lost 5 bases, the J end lost 5 bases, and 7 bases lay between the germline ends.